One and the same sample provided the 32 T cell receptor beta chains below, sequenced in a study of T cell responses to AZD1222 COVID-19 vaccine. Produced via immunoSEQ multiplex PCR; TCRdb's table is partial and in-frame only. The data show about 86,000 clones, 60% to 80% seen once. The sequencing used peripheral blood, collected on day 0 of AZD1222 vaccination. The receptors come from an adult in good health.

CDR3 loop: CASSPRGSGSNQPQHF. In DNA form, the CDR3 reads TGTGCCAGCTCACCACGGGGTAGCGGTAGCAATCAGCCCCAGCATTTT. The gene calls are TRBV18 and TRBJ1-5; D gene ambiguous. Looked up from germline, CDR1 is KGHSH and CDR2 is LQKENI. This CDR3 is built from 16 residues. Trimming pared 1 base from V and 0 bases from J, leaving 10 bases between.

CDR3 coding DNA: TGTGCCTGGAGATGGCGGGGGGGAAACACTGAAGCTTTCTTT. Encoded protein: CAWRWRGGNTEAFF. The J gene is TRBJ1-1, the V gene TRBV30, with a possible D match to TRBD1 (5 bases). This CDR3 spans 14 amino acids. The V gene's germline CDR1 is GTSNPN and CDR2 SVGIG (reference sequence). Trimming pared 3 bases from V and 2 bases from J, leaving 13 bases between. The full variable domain, with the rest looked up from reference TRBV30 and TRBJ1-1, is SQTIHQWPATLVQPVGSPLSLECTVEGTSNPNLYWYRQAAGRGLQLLFYSVGIGQISSEVPQNLSASRPQDRQFILSSKKLLLSDSGFYLCAWRWRGGNTEAFFGQGTRLTVV.

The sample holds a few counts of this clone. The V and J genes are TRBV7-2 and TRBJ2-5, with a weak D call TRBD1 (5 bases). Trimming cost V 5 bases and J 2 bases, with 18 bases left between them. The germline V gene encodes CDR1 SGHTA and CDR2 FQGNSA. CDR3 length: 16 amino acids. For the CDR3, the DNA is TGTGCCAGCAGCGCCACCCCTTACAGGACGCAAGAGACCCAGTACTTC. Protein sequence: CASSATPYRTQETQYF.

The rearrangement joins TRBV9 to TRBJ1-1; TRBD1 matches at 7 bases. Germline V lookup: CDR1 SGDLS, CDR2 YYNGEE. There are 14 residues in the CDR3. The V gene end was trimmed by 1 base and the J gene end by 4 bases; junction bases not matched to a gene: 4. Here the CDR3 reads CASSVQGEVTEAFF. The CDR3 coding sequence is TGTGCCAGCAGCGTACAGGGGGAGGTCACTGAAGCTTTCTTT.

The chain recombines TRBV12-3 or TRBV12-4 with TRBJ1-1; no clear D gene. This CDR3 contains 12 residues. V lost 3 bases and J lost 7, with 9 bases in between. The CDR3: CASSFFPYEAFF. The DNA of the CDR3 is TGTGCCAGCAGTTTTTTCCCCTATGAAGCTTTCTTT.

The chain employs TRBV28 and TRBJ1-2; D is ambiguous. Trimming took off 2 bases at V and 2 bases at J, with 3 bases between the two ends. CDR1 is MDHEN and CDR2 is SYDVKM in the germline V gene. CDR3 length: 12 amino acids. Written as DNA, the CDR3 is TGTGCCAGCAGTTTAAGCAACTATGGCTACACCTTC. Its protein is CASSLSNYGYTF.

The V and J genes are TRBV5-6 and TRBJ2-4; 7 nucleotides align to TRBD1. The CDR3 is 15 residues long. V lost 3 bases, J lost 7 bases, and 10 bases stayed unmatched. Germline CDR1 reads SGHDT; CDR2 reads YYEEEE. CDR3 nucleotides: TGTGCCAGCAGCTCCCTCAGGGGGTGGGAGAACATTCAGTACTTC. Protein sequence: CASSSLRGWENIQYF.

In DNA, the CDR3 is TGTGCCAGCAGTTTAGAGGGAAACACCATATATTTT. It is translated as CASSLEGNTIYF. The J gene is TRBJ1-3, the V gene TRBV12-3 or TRBV12-4; D remains ambiguous. CDR3 size: 12 residues. The V and J ends lost 1 base and 4 bases respectively, with 2 bases between them.

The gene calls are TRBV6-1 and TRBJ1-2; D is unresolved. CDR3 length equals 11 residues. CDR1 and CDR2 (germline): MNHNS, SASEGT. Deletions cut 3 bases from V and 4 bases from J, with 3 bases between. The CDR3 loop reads CASSDIYGYTF. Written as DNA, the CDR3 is TGTGCCAGCAGTGACATCTATGGCTACACCTTC.

CDR3 nucleotides: TGTGCCAGCAGTTTTCCAGGGGAACATGGCAGCTATGGCTACACCTTC. Amino acid sequence: CASSFPGEHGSYGYTF. J is TRBJ1-2 and V is TRBV6-6; D possibly corresponds to TRBD1 (6 bases). The CDR3 length is 16 residues. V was clipped by 4 bases and J by 4 bases, with 19 bases between them. Germline V gene data show CDR1 as MNHNY and CDR2 as SVGAGI (reference sequence).

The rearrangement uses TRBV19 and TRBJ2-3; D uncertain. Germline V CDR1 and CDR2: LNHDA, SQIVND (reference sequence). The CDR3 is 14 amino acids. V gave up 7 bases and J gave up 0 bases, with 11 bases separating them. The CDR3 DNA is TGTGCCAGTAAAACGTCGTCTAGCACAGATACGCAGTATTTT. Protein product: CASKTSSSTDTQYF.

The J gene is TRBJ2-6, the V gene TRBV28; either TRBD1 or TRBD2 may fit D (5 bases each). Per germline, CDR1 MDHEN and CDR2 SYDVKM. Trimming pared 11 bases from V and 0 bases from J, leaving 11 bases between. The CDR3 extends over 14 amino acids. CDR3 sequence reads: CAHRGHSGANVLTF. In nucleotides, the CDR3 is TGTGCCCACCGGGGCCACTCTGGGGCCAACGTCCTGACTTTC.

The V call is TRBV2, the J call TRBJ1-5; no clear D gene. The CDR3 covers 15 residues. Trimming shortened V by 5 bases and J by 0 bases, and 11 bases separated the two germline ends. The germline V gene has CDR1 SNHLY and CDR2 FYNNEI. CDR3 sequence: CASSPSGISNQPQHF. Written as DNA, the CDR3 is TGTGCCAGCAGTCCATCGGGGATTAGCAATCAGCCCCAGCATTTT.

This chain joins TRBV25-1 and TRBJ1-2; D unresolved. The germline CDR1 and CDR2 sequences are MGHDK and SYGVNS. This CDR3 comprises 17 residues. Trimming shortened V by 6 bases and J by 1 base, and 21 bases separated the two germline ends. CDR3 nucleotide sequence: TGTGCCAGCAGACCTTACGCGGGTCGGGATGATAACTATGGCTACACCTTC. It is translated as CASRPYAGRDDNYGYTF.

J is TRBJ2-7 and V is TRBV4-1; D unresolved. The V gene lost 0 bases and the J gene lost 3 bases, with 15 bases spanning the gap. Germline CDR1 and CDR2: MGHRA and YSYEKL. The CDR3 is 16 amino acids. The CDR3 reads CASSQENTAYRYEQYF. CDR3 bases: TGCGCCAGCAGCCAAGAGAACACCGCGTACCGCTACGAGCAGTACTTC.

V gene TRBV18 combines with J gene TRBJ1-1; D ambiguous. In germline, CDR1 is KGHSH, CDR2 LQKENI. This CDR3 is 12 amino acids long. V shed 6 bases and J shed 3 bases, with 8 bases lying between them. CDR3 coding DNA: TGTGCCAGCTCTGGACCGTACACTGAAGCTTTCTTT. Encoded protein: CASSGPYTEAFF.

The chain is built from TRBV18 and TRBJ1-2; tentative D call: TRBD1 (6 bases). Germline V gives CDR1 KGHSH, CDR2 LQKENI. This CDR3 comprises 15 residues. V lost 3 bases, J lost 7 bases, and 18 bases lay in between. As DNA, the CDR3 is TGTGCCAGCTCACCGGCCGGGACACCGGAGGGTGGCTACACCTTC. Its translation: CASSPAGTPEGGYTF. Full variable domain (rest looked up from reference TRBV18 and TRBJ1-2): NAGVMQNPRHLVRRRGQEARLRCSPMKGHSHVYWYRQLPEEGLKFMVYLQKENIIDESGMPKERFSAEFPKEGPSILRIQQVVRGDSAAYFCASSPAGTPEGGYTFGSGTRLTVV.

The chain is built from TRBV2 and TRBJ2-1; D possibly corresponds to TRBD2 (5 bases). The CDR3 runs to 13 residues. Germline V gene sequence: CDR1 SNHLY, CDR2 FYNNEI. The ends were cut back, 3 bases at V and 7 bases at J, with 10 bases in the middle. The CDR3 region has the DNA TGTGCCAGCAGTGACGAGGGAGAGAATGAGCAGTTCTTC. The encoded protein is CASSDEGENEQFF.

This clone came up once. CDR3 DNA: TGTGCCATCAGTACACCTGGGGGGGCGAACGAGCAGTACTTC. Amino acids: CAISTPGGANEQYF. This chain joins TRBV10-3 and TRBJ2-7; TRBD2 is a possible D gene (7 bases). V was trimmed by 5 bases and J by 5 bases, leaving 16 bases between them. Germline V gene sequence: CDR1 ENHRY, CDR2 SYGVKD. The CDR3 runs 14 residues.

The CDR3: CASRLSGTPKNIQYF. The DNA for the CDR3 is TGTGCCAGCAGACTTTCCGGGACTCCGAAAAACATTCAGTACTTC. This sequence joins TRBV6-5 and TRBJ2-4, with D maybe TRBD2 (6 bases). Trimming pared 6 bases from V and 4 bases from J, leaving 16 bases between. The CDR3 has 15 amino acids. Germline V lookup: CDR1 MNHEY, CDR2 SVGAGI.

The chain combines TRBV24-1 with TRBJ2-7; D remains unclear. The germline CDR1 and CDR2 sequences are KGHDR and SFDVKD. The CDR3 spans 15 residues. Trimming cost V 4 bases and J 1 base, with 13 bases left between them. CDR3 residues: CATSDPGRNSYEQYF. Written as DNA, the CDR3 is TGTGCCACCAGTGACCCAGGACGGAATTCCTACGAGCAGTACTTC.

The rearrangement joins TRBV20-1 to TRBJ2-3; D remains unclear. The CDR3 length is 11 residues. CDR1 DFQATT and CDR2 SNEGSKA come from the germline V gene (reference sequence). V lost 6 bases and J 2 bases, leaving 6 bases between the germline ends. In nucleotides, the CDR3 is TGCAGTGCCCTCAACACAGATACGCAGTATTTT. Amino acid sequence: CSALNTDTQYF.

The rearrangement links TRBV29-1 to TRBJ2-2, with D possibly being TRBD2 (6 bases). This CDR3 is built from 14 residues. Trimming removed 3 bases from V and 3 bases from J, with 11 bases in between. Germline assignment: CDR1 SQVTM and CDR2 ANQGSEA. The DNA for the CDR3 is TGCAGCGTTGATAACGGGAGAGACACCGGGGAGCTGTTTTTT. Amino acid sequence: CSVDNGRDTGELFF.

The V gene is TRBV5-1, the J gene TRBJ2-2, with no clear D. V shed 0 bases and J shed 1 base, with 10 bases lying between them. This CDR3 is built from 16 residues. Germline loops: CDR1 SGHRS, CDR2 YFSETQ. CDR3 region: CASSLVESGNTGELFF. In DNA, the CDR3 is TGCGCCAGCAGCTTGGTCGAGTCAGGGAACACCGGGGAGCTGTTTTTT.

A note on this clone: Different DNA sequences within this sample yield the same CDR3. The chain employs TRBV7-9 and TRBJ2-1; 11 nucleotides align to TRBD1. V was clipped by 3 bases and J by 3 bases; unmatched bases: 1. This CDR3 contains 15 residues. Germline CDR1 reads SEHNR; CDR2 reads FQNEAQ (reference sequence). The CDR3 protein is CASSFGTGGYNEQFF. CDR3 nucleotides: TGTGCCAGCAGCTTTGGGACAGGGGGCTACAATGAGCAGTTCTTC.

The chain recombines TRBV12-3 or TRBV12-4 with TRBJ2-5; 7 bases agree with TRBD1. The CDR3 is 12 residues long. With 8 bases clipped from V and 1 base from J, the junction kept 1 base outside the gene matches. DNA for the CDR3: TGTGCCAGCGGGACAGCCCAAGAGACCCAGTACTTC. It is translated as CASGTAQETQYF.

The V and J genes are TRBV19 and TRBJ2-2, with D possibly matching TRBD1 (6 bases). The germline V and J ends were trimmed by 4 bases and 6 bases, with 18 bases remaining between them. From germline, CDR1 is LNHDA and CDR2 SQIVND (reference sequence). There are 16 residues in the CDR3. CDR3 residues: CASSTGVEYGSGELFF. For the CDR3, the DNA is TGTGCCAGTAGTACAGGGGTCGAGTACGGCTCCGGGGAGCTGTTTTTT.

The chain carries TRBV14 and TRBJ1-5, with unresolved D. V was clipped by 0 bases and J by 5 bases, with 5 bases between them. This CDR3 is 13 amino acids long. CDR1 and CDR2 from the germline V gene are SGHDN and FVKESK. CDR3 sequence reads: CASSQDRHQPQHF. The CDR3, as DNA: TGTGCCAGCAGCCAAGATCGGCATCAGCCCCAGCATTTT.

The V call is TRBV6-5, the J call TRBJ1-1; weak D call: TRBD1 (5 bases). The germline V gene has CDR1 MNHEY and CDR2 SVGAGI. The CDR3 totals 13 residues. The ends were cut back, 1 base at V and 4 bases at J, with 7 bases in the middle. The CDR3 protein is CASSYYRGTEAFF. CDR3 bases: TGTGCCAGCAGTTACTATAGGGGCACTGAAGCTTTCTTT.

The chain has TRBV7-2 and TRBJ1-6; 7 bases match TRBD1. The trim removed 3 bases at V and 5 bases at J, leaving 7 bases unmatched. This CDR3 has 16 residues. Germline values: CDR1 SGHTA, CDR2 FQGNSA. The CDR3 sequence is CASSLTGPGNNSPLHF. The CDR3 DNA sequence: TGTGCCAGCAGCTTGACAGGGCCGGGGAATAATTCACCCCTCCACTTT.

CDR3 coding DNA: TGTGCCACCAGTGACCCTGGGACAGCAAAACAAGAGACCCAGTACTTC. Residues: CATSDPGTAKQETQYF. The gene calls are TRBV24-1 and TRBJ2-5; TRBD1 matches at 7 bases. This CDR3 is built from 16 residues. Germline loops: CDR1 KGHDR, CDR2 SFDVKD. Trimming cost V 4 bases and J 2 bases; bases outside gene matches: 9.

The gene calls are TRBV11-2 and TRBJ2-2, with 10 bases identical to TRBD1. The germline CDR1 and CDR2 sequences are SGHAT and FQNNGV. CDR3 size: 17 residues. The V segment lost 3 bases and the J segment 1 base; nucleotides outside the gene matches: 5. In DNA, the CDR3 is TGTGCCAGCAGCTTGGATTGGGACAGGGGGAACACCGGGGAGCTGTTTTTT. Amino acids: CASSLDWDRGNTGELFF.